The clone carrying this T cell receptor beta chain showed up just a few times. Its cognate antigen is unknown. The data belong to a study of radiotherapy plus CTLA-4 blockade in lung cancer. Study-level points and caveats: After treatment with radiotherapy plus ipilimumab, TCR clones that came from the tumor expanded in blood. Reportedly, early blood T cell clone dynamics best predicted response, with interferon-beta.

Repertoires were generated with immunoSEQ multiplex PCR, while TCRdb's copy carries only in-frame clones and drops some. The sample holds roughly 44,000 clones, around 77% seen once. Sequencing used peripheral blood, obtained from a patient treated with radiotherapy plus ipilimumab. The clonotype was recovered from a human donor with non-small cell lung cancer who had stable disease on radiotherapy plus ipilimumab.

CDR3 DNA: TGTGCCAGCAGTTCGCGGACAGAGACCTACGAGCAGTACGTC. This sequence encodes CASSSRTETYEQYV. The chain couples TRBV6-6 to TRBJ2-7; D perhaps matches TRBD1 (6 bases). The V and J ends lost 4 bases and 2 bases respectively, with 12 bases between them. The CDR3 length is 14 residues. The germline V gene encodes CDR1 MNHNY and CDR2 SVGAGI (reference sequence).